The rows below give T cell receptor beta chains drawn from one sample of a study of T cell responses to AZD1222 COVID-19 vaccine. Measured with immunoSEQ multiplex PCR; TCRdb has only the in-frame clones, and not every one. The top ten clones hold roughly 1.5% of a sample with 130,000 to 150,000 clones, approximately 89% of them seen once. This specimen was peripheral blood, taken 28 days after the second AZD1222 dose. The receptors were gathered from an adult who received the AZD1222 COVID-19 vaccine. CDR3s include the opening cysteine and the closing phenylalanine or tryptophan. A D gene is named only where the DNA matches it firmly. Clone size is stated in some rows and not others, as once, few, many or a class when expanded.

j_gene | abundance | d_gene | v_gene | CDR3nt | CDR3aa
TRBJ2-7 | . | . | TRBV6-5 | TGTGCCAGCAGTTTCCTCGGGACACCTACCTACGAGCAGTACTTC | CASSFLGTPTYEQYF
TRBJ2-7 | . | TRBD2 | TRBV4-3 | TGCGCCAGCAGCCAAGAGGGGGCGGGAGGATTTCAGTACGAGCAGTACTTC | CASSQEGAGGFQYEQYF
TRBJ2-7 | . | . | TRBV6-5 | TGTGCCAGCAGTCGAAGGTTAGGGGAGCAGTACTTC | CASSRRLGEQYF
TRBJ1-5 | . | . | TRBV6-1 | TGTGCCAGCACAAGGAGCAATCAGCCCCAGCATTTT | CASTRSNQPQHF
TRBJ1-1 | . | . | TRBV7-9 | TGTGCCAGCAGCTTATTGGTGGGTCAGGAAGCTTTCTTT | CASSLLVGQEAFF
TRBJ1-5 | . | . | TRBV24-1 | TGTGCCACCAGCACGAAGGGGACTCAGCCCCAGCATTTT | CATSTKGTQPQHF
TRBJ1-2 | . | . | TRBV28 | TGTGCCAGCAGTTTGCAGGGTCTCCACTATGGCTACACCTTC | CASSLQGLHYGYTF
TRBJ1-3 | once | . | TRBV9 | TGTGCCAGCAGCGTAGAACCCCTTCAGCGGGGCAGGGAGGGCAACACCATATATTTT | CASSVEPLQRGREGNTIYF
TRBJ1-5 | . | . | TRBV6-1 | TGTGCCAGCAGTGTTACGTCTCACAGGGGCAATCAGCCCCAGCATTTT | CASSVTSHRGNQPQHF
TRBJ1-1 | . | . | TRBV19 | TGTGCCAGTACCGGTAGGGCCCTGGGGCTTGAAGCTTTCTTT | CASTGRALGLEAFF
TRBJ1-5 | . | . | TRBV4-1 | TGCGCCAGCAGCCAAGGGACGGAGAATCAGCCCCAGCATTTT | CASSQGTENQPQHF
TRBJ1-3 | . | . | TRBV19 | TGTGCCAGTAGTTCATCAGGGTTTTACTCTGGAAACACCATATATTTT | CASSSSGFYSGNTIYF
TRBJ2-1 | . | TRBD1 | TRBV24-1 | TGTGCCACCAGGACTACAAGGGGGCGGCGGGCCTACAATGAGCAGTTCTTC | CATRTTRGRRAYNEQFF
TRBJ1-5 | few | . | TRBV7-6 | TGTGCCAGCAGCCTCCCAGGGGCTAGTCAGCCCCAGCATTTT | CASSLPGASQPQHF